Presented here are 22 T cell receptor beta chains from one specimen sequenced in a study of regulatory T cells in long-lasting Graves disease. Construction of TCR beta libraries relied on iRepertoire HTBI primers and on Arm-PCR targeting CDR3 regions. TCRdb passed the multiplex PCR reads through MiXCR, listing each CDR3 protein once. The sample carries about 430,000 distinct CDR3 sequences, around 16% recorded once. Time point noted: newly diagnosed GD, antithyroid drugs for less than 3 months. From RNA extracted from PBMCs, the TCR library was made. The data were also submitted as part of a second study, on T cells in Graves' hyperthyroidism and ophthalmopathy.

The starting material was peripheral blood mononuclear cells (PBMCs), obtained at new diagnosis, from a patient treated with antithyroid drugs. These receptors came from a woman in her thirties or forties with Graves disease.

This clonotype was counted at least ten times. This chain links TRBV29-1 with TRBJ1-1, with 8 bases identical to TRBD1. The trim removed 5 bases at V and 0 bases at J, leaving 2 bases unmatched. There are 13 residues in the CDR3. Per germline, CDR1 SQVTM and CDR2 ANQGSEA. CDR3 amino acids: CSVQGAVNTEAFF. The CDR3 coding sequence is TGCAGCGTTCAGGGGGCTGTGAACACTGAAGCTTTCTTT.

Concerning this clonotype itself: Relative to the germline gene, one junction end is altered; a read error may explain this. The chain joins TRBV20-1 to TRBJ1-6; no clear D. Germline V gives CDR1 DFQATT, CDR2 SNEGSKA (reference sequence). The CDR3 has 14 residues. CDR3 coding DNA: TGCAGTGCTAGATCCAGTGGTGATAATTCACCCCGCCACTTT. The encoded protein is CSARSSGDNSPRHF.

This clonotype was picked up many times. This chain links TRBV6-7 with TRBJ2-5; no clear D gene. TRBV6-7 is given ORF status, its function remaining uncertain. This CDR3 comprises 15 residues. Trimming stripped 7 bases from V and 5 bases from J, with 20 bases between. The CDR3 sequence: CASKGRRFIQETQYF. CDR3 nucleotides: TGTGCCAGCAAAGGCCGCAGGTTCATCCAGGAGACCCAGTACTTC.

V gene TRBV11-3 combines with J gene TRBJ2-1; 7 positions match TRBD2. CDR3 size: 15 residues. Trimming cost V 5 bases and J 2 bases; bases outside gene matches: 6. Per the germline V gene, CDR1 is SGHNT and CDR2 is YENEEA. The CDR3 DNA reads TGTGCCAGCAGCCAATCTAGCGGACCCTACAATGAGCAGTTCTTC. It is translated as CASSQSSGPYNEQFF.

The rearrangement links TRBV20-1 to TRBJ1-1; D not certain. Germline V gives CDR1 DFQATT, CDR2 SNEGSKA (reference sequence). The CDR3 is 12 amino acids. With 5 bases removed from V and 4 bases from J, the gap between germline ends came to 11 bases. CDR3 protein: CSAGGQRTEAFF. In DNA, the CDR3 is TGCAGTGCTGGAGGGCAGCGCACTGAAGCTTTCTTT.

This clonotype was observed at least ten times. The chain links TRBV28 to TRBJ1-2; 8 positions agree with TRBD1. The CDR3 is 12 amino acids. Looked up from germline, CDR1 is MDHEN and CDR2 is SYDVKM. Losses at the gene ends were 5 bases for V and 6 bases for J; bases not matched to a gene: 2. CDR3 sequence reads: CASSLTGDGYTF. The DNA of the CDR3 is TGTGCCAGCAGTCTGACAGGGGATGGCTACACCTTC.

This clonotype was seen many times. The gene calls are TRBV12-5 and TRBJ1-2; D is possibly TRBD1 (6 bases). V was trimmed by 2 bases and J by 5 bases, leaving 12 bases between them. This CDR3 comprises 14 residues. Looked up from germline, CDR1 is LGHNT and CDR2 is FRNRAP. Here the CDR3 reads CASGLFTGRYGYTF. The CDR3 DNA is TGTGCTAGTGGTTTGTTTACAGGGAGGTATGGCTACACCTTC.

This clonotype has a count of ten or more. The chain combines TRBV30 with TRBJ2-1; D remains ambiguous. Germline V gives CDR1 GTSNPN, CDR2 SVGIG (reference sequence). Trimming stripped 0 bases from V and 8 bases from J, with 14 bases between. The CDR3 is 14 residues long. The CDR3 DNA sequence: TGTGCCTGGAGTGTCTCCCTGGGCGCCGATGAGCAGTTCTTC. Its translation is CAWSVSLGADEQFF.

This clonotype came up many times. This sequence joins TRBV7-9 and TRBJ2-3, with 7 bases identical to TRBD1. CDR3 size: 15 residues. Germline values: CDR1 SEHNR, CDR2 FQNEAQ (reference sequence). After removal of 5 bases from V and 4 bases from J, the junction contained 9 bases not matched to a gene. The CDR3 nucleotides are TGTGCCAGCAGCCCGGGACAGACCCAATCAGATACGCAGTATTTT. Its protein product is CASSPGQTQSDTQYF.

The J gene is TRBJ1-2, the V gene TRBV3-1, with 7 bases matching TRBD1. Trimming at V came to 5 bases and at J to 4 bases, leaving 7 bases not matched to a gene. CDR1 is LGHDT, CDR2 YNNKEL, per germline (reference sequence). The CDR3 totals 14 residues. The DNA for the CDR3 is TGTGCCAGCAGCTACTCCGGGACAGTCTATGGCTACACCTTC. It yields the protein CASSYSGTVYGYTF.

On this clonotype: A far larger clone is off by one base, so a read error is likely. Lacking the conserved final phenylalanine or tryptophan, this CDR3 likely reflects a read error. The V gene is TRBV24-1, the J gene TRBJ2-3; D is unresolved. V was shortened by 11 bases and J by 5 bases, with 10 bases between the two germline ends. The V gene's germline CDR1 is KGHDR and CDR2 SFDVKD. The CDR3 is 11 amino acids. DNA of the CDR3: TGTGCCAGCCGTAAGGTAGATACGCAGTATCTT. Its translation: CASRKVDTQYL.

Worth noting for this clonotype: Germline is not matched at one junction end, which may reflect a read error. The chain couples TRBV11-1 to TRBJ2-1, with a weak D call TRBD2 (5 bases). The CDR3 totals 16 residues. Germline V gives CDR1 SGHAT, CDR2 FQDESV (reference sequence). Here the CDR3 DNA reads TGTGCCAGCAGCGGAGATAGCGCCCAAACGTACAATGAGCAGCTCTTC. This codes for CASSGDSAQTYNEQLF.

This clonotype has just a few counts. The chain uses TRBV6-2 or TRBV6-3 and TRBJ2-7; 11 nucleotides align to TRBD2. The CDR3 is 15 residues long. V was clipped by 5 bases and J by 3 bases; unmatched bases: 6. Germline CDR1 reads MNHEY; CDR2 reads SVGEGT. This chain's CDR3 is CASSEATSGSYEQYF. CDR3 DNA sequence: TGTGCCAGCAGTGAAGCAACTAGCGGGAGCTACGAGCAGTACTTC.

Ten or more counts support this clonotype. The chain carries TRBV7-3 and TRBJ2-1, with D perhaps assigned TRBD1 or TRBD2 (5 bases each). The CDR3 is 13 residues long. V was shortened by 5 bases and J by 5 bases, with 10 bases between the two germline ends. Germline values: CDR1 SGHTA, CDR2 FQGTGA. CDR3 residues: CASSLGPNNEQFF. The DNA of the CDR3 is TGTGCCAGCAGCCTGGGACCAAACAATGAGCAGTTCTTC.

Note on this clonotype: A much larger clone differs by one base, so this may be a read error. The chain employs TRBV11-2 and TRBJ2-7; TRBD2 matches at 8 bases. The CDR3 runs to 16 residues. From germline, CDR1 is SGHAT and CDR2 FQNNGV. CDR3 in amino acids: CASSLPSGGEPPERYF. The DNA of the CDR3 is TGTGCCAGCAGCTTACCCTCGGGAGGGGAGCCCCCCGAGCGGTACTTC. The full variable domain, rest sourced from reference TRBV11-2 and TRBJ2-7, is EAGVAQSPRYKIIEKRQSVAFWCNPISGHATLYWYQQILGQGPKLLIQFQNNGVVDDSQLPKDRFSAERLKGVDSTLKIQPAKLEDSAVYLCASSLPSGGEPPERYFGPGTRLTVT.

As to this clonotype: This sequence may be a read error, since a much larger clone differs from it by one base. The chain carries TRBV3-1 and TRBJ2-7; D possibly corresponds to TRBD1 (6 bases). CDR1 is LGHDT and CDR2 is YNNKEL in the germline V gene (reference sequence). The V gene lost 1 base and the J gene lost 6 bases, with 13 bases spanning the gap. The CDR3 runs 14 residues. CDR3 in amino acids: CASSQGWRTVEQYF. The CDR3 nucleotides read TGTGCCAGCAGCCAAGGCTGGAGGACAGTCGAGCAGTACTTC.

This clonotype is a singleton in its sample. This sequence is one base from a far larger clone and is likely a read error. The chain is built from TRBV11-3 and TRBJ1-1; 8 nucleotides line up with TRBD1. The germline V gene encodes CDR1 SGHNT and CDR2 YENEEA. Trimming took 5 bases from V and 0 from J; bases not matched to a gene: 11. This CDR3 is 17 amino acids long. The CDR3 protein is CASSRDYGTGMNTEAFF. In nucleotides, the CDR3 is TGTGCCAGCAGCAGAGATTACGGGACAGGCATGAACACTGAAGCTTTCTTT.

In this sample, this clonotype turned up many times. The chain combines TRBV3-1 with TRBJ2-1; D remains ambiguous. The CDR3 consists of 13 residues. CDR1 and CDR2 (germline): LGHDT, YNNKEL (reference sequence). Trimming pared 0 bases from V and 8 bases from J, leaving 8 bases between. The CDR3 loop reads CASSQEARDEQFF. In nucleotides, the CDR3 is TGTGCCAGCAGCCAAGAGGCTCGGGATGAGCAGTTCTTC.

On this clonotype itself: A much larger clone differs by one base, so this may be a read error. The rearrangement links TRBV29-1 to TRBJ1-1, with D unclear. Germline V gene data show CDR1 as SQVTM and CDR2 as ANQGSEA. Trimming shortened V by 4 bases and J by 1 base, and 1 base separated the two germline ends. CDR3 length: 10 amino acids. The CDR3 spells CSVGNTEAFF. The CDR3 region has the DNA TGCAGCGTTGGGAACACTGAAGCTTTCTTT.

V usage is TRBV5-1 and J usage is TRBJ2-3; a weak D match, TRBD2 (5 bases). Germline CDR1 and CDR2: SGHRS and YFSETQ. The CDR3 is made up of 14 amino acids. The V end was cut by 0 bases, the J end by 11 bases, with 16 bases between. The DNA for the CDR3 is TGCGCCAGCAGCTTGGGAGCCGGCGGGTATGTGCAGTATTTT. It encodes CASSLGAGGYVQYF.

This chain connects TRBV20-1 to TRBJ1-1, with TRBD1 as a possible D gene (5 bases). CDR3 length: 12 residues. Germline V lookup: CDR1 DFQATT, CDR2 SNEGSKA (reference sequence). V was cut by 4 bases and J by 4 bases, with 10 bases left in between. For the CDR3, the DNA is TGCAGTGCTACCAGTGGGGCCACTGAAGCTTTCTTT. Amino acid sequence: CSATSGATEAFF.

V gene TRBV14 combines with J gene TRBJ2-1; 11 bases are shared with TRBD2. Unmatched junction bases numbered 2, after V lost 1 base and J lost 9 bases. Germline V gene sequence: CDR1 SGHDN, CDR2 FVKESK. The CDR3 has 14 residues. The CDR3 sequence: CASSQGLAGIEQFF. The CDR3 region has the DNA TGTGCCAGCAGCCAAGGACTAGCGGGAATTGAGCAGTTCTTC.